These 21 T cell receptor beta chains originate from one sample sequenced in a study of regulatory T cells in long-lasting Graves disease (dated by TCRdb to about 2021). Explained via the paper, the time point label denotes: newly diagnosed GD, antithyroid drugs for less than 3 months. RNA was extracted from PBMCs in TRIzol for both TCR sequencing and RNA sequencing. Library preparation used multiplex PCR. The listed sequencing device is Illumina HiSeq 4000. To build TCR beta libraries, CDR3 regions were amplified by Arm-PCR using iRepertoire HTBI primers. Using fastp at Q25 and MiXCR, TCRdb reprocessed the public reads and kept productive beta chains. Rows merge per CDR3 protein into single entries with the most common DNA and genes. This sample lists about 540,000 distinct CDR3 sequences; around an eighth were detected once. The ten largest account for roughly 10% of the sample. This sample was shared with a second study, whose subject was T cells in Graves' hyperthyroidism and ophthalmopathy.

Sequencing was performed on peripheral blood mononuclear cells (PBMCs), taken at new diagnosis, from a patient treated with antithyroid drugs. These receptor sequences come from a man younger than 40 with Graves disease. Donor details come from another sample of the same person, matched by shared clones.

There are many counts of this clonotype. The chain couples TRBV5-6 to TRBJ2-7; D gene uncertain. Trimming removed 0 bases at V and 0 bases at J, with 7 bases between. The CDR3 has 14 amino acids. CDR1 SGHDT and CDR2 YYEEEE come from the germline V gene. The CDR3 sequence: CASSLDQLSYEQYF. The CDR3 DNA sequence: TGTGCCAGCAGCTTGGATCAGCTCTCCTACGAGCAGTACTTC.

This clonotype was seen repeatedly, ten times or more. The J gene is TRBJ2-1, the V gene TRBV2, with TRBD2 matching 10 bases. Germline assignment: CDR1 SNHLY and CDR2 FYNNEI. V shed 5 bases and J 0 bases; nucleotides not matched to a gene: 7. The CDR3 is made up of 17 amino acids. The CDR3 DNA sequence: TGTGCCAGCAGTCCGCTCGGACTAGCGGACTCCTACAATGAGCAGTTCTTC. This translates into CASSPLGLADSYNEQFF. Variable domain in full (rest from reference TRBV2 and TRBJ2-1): EPEVTQTPSHQVTQMGQEVILRCVPISNHLYFYWYRQILGQKVEFLVSFYNNEISEKSEIFDDQFSVERPDGSNFTLKIRSTKLEDSAMYFCASSPLGLADSYNEQFFGPGTRLTVL.

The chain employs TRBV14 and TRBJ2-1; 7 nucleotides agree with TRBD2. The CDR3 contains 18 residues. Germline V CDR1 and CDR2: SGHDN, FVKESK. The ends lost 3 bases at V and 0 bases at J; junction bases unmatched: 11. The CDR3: CASSHFVSGFSSYNEQFF. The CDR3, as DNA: TGTGCCAGCAGCCATTTCGTTAGCGGGTTTAGCTCCTACAATGAGCAGTTCTTC.

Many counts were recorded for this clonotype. The CDR3 protein is CATSDRTSGDRNEQYF. As DNA, the CDR3 is TGTGCCACCAGTGACCGTACTAGCGGAGACAGGAACGAGCAGTACTTC. J is TRBJ2-7 and V is TRBV24-1; TRBD2 matches at 8 bases. V was pared by 4 bases and J by 5 bases, with 12 bases of the junction left unmatched. The CDR3 covers 16 residues. The V gene's germline CDR1 is KGHDR and CDR2 SFDVKD.

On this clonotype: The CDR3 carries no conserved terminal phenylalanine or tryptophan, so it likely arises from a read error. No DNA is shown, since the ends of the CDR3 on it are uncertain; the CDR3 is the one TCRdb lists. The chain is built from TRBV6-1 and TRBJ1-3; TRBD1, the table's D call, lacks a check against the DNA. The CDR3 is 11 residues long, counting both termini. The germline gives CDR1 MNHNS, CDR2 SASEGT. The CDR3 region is CASRRGRGLFL.

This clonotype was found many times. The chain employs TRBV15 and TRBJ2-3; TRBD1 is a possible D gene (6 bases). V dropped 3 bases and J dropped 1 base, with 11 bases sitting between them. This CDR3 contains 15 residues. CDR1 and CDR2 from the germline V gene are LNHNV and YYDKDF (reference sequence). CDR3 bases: TGTGCCACCAGCAGGACCAGGGGTGGCACAGATACGCAGTATTTT. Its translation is CATSRTRGGTDTQYF.

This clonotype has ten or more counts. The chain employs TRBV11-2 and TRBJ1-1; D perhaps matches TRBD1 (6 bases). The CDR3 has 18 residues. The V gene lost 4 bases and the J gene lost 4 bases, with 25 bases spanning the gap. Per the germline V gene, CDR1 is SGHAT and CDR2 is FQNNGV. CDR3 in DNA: TGTGCCAGCAGCTCGGCCCTCCGACAGGCTTTGTTCAGCACTGAAGCTTTCTTT. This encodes CASSSALRQALFSTEAFF.

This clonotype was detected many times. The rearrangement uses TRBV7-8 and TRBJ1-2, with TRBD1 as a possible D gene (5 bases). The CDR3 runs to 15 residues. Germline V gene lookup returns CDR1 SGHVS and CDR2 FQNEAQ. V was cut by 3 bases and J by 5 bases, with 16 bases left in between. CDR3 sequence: CASSFGPTAFYGYTF. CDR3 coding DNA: TGTGCCAGCAGCTTTGGACCGACAGCATTTTATGGCTACACCTTC.

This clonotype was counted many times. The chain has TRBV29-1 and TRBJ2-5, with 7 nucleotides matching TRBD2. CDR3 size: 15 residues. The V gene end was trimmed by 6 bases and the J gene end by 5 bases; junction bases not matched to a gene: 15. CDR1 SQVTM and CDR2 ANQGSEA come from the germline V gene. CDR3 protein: CSVRSRDYLWETQYF. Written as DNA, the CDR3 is TGCAGCGTCAGGTCCCGGGACTATTTGTGGGAGACCCAGTACTTC.

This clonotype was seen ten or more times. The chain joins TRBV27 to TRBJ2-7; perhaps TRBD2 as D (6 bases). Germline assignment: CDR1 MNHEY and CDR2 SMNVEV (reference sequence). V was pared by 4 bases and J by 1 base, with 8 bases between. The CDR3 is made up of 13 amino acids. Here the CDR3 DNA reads TGTGCCAGCAGTTACGGGGGATCCTACGAGCAGTACTTC. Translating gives CASSYGGSYEQYF.

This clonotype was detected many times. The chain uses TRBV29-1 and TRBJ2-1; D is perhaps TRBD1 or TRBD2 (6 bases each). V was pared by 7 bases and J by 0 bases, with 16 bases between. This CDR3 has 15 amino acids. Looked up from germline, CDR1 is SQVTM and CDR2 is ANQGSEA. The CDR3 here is CSAPGAGSSYNEQFF. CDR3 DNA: TGCAGCGCTCCGGGGGCGGGGAGCTCCTACAATGAGCAGTTCTTC.

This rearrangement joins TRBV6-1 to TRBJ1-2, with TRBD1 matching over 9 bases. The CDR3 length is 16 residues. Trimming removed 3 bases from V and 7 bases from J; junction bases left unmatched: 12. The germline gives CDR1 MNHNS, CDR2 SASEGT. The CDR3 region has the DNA TGTGCCAGCAGTGATTCACGACAGGGGGGGGGAGTTGGCTACACCTTC. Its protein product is CASSDSRQGGGVGYTF.

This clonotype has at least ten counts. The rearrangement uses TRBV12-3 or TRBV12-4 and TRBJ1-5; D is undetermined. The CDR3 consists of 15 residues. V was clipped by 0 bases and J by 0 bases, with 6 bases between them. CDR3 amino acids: CASSLATRSNQPQHF. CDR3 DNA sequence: TGTGCCAGCAGTTTAGCGACACGTAGCAATCAGCCCCAGCATTTT.

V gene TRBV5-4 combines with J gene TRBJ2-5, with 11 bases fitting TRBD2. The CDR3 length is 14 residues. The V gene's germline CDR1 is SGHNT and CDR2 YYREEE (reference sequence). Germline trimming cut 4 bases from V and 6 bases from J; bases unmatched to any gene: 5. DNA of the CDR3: TGTGCCAGCAGCCCGGGACTAGCGGAACAGACCCAGTACTTC. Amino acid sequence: CASSPGLAEQTQYF.

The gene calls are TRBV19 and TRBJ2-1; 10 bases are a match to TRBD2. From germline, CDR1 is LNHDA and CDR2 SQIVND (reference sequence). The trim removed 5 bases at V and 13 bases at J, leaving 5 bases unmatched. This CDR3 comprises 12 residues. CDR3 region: CASSWLAGDQFF. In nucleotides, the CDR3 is TGTGCCAGTAGTTGGCTAGCGGGAGACCAGTTCTTC.

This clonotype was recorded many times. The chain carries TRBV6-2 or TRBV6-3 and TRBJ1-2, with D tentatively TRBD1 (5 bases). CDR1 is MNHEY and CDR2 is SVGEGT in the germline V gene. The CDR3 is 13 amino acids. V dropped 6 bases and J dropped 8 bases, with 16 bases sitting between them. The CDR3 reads CASSPGPLDGYTF. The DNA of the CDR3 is TGTGCCAGCAGCCCGGGACCCCTCGACGGCTACACCTTC.

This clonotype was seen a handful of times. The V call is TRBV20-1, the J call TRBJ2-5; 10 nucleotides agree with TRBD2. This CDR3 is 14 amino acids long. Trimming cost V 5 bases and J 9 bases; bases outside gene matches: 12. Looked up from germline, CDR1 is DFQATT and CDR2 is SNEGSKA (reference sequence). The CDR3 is CSAGGSSGSQAQYF. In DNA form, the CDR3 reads TGCAGTGCTGGGGGCTCTAGCGGGAGCCAAGCCCAGTACTTC.

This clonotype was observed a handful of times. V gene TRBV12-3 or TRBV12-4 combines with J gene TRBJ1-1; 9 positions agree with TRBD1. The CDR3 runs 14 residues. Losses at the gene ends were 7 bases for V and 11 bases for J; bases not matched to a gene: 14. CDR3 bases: TGTGCCAGCACTACCTCCGGGACAGGGAAGACGGCTTTCTTT. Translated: CASTTSGTGKTAFF.

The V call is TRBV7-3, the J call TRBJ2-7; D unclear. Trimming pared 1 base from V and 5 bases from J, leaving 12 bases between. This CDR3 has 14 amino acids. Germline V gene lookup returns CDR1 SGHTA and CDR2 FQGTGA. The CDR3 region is CASSLRAQADEQYF. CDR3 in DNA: TGTGCCAGCAGCTTAAGAGCCCAGGCGGACGAGCAGTACTTC.

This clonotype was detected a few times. CDR3 loop: CASRGLGDRPGDYGYTF. The CDR3 region has the DNA TGTGCCAGCAGGGGATTAGGGGACAGGCCTGGGGACTATGGCTACACCTTC. This rearrangement joins TRBV27 to TRBJ1-2, with 8 bases identical to TRBD1. Losses at the gene ends were 6 bases for V and 3 bases for J; bases not matched to a gene: 15. This CDR3 is built from 17 residues. The germline V gene encodes CDR1 MNHEY and CDR2 SMNVEV (reference sequence).

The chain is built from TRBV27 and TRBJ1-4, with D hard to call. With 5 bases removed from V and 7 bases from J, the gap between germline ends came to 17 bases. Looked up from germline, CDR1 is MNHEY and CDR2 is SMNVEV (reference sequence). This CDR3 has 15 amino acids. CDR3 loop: CASSPWQAGGEKLFF. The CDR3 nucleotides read TGTGCCAGCAGTCCCTGGCAGGCCGGAGGTGAAAAACTGTTTTTT.